These T cell receptor beta chains were read from a single sample in a study of T cell responses to AZD1222 COVID-19 vaccine. Method: immunoSEQ multiplex PCR; TCRdb's copy keeps in-frame clones and lacks some. The table shows 110,000 to 150,000 clones, with around 90% occurring only once. The input for sequencing was peripheral blood, taken on day 0 of AZD1222 vaccination. The receptors were sampled from an adult in good health. Each CDR3 is given with its conserved first and last residue. A D gene is named only where the DNA matches it firmly. Only some rows state a clone size, as once, few, many or a class for expanded clones.

TGTGCCAGCAGTTTCCGGGGGCGCCGTACTGGCTACACCTTC	CASSFRGRRTGYTF	NA	TRBJ1-2	NA	TRBV28
TGTGCCAGCAGCTTACTCCGGGGAGGTGGCTACACCTTC	CASSLLRGGGYTF	NA	TRBJ1-2	NA	TRBV7-2
TGTGCCAGCAGCCCGGGGACAGGGGGCGGACCCCTCCACTTT	CASSPGTGGGPLHF	TRBD1	TRBJ1-6	large	TRBV27
TGCAGTGGGCAGTTACAAGAGACCCAGTACTTC	CSGQLQETQYF	NA	TRBJ2-5	NA	TRBV20-1
TGTGCCAGTACCCTATCCAGAACAGGGACAGGACTCAATCAGCCCCAGCATTTT	CASTLSRTGTGLNQPQHF	TRBD1	TRBJ1-5	NA	TRBV19
TGTGCCAGCAAACTAAACCCGGGACAGGGGACCTACGAGCAGTACTTC	CASKLNPGQGTYEQYF	TRBD1	TRBJ2-7	NA	TRBV5-8
TGTGCCAGCAGTTTGACAGGGAGGAATTCACCCCTCCACTTT	CASSLTGRNSPLHF	TRBD1	TRBJ1-6	NA	TRBV2
TGTGCCAGCAGCTTTATCGCGCGTTCCACAGATACGCAGTATTTT	CASSFIARSTDTQYF	NA	TRBJ2-3	NA	TRBV5-4
TGTGCCAGCAGCCCCACTACGTCAGCCAAAAACATTCAGTACTTC	CASSPTTSAKNIQYF	NA	TRBJ2-4	once	TRBV5-5
TGTGCCAGCAGCATCAGCTCTGGAAACACCATATATTTT	CASSISSGNTIYF	NA	TRBJ1-3	NA	TRBV11-1
TGCGCCAGCGGGCAGGTCCCTAGCGGTAGCACAGATACGCAGTATTTT	CASGQVPSGSTDTQYF	TRBD2	TRBJ2-3	NA	TRBV5-1
TGTGCCACCAGGACAGGGAATGGCTACACCTTC	CATRTGNGYTF	TRBD1	TRBJ1-2	NA	TRBV24-1
TGTGCCAGCAGCCATATTATAGAGACTAGGAGAGATACGCAGTATTTT	CASSHIIETRRDTQYF	NA	TRBJ2-3	NA	TRBV3-1/TRBV3-2
TGTGCCAGCAGTGAATACTGGGGGCAAGAGACCCAGTACTTC	CASSEYWGQETQYF	NA	TRBJ2-5	NA	TRBV25-1
TGTGCCAGTAGTATCGCGGAGGCTTATGGCTACACCTTC	CASSIAEAYGYTF	NA	TRBJ1-2	NA	TRBV19
TGTGCCAGCAGCTTCTGGCAGGGGGTATATGGCTACACCTTC	CASSFWQGVYGYTF	TRBD1	TRBJ1-2	NA	TRBV5-6
TGTGCCAGCAGCGAGACAGGGGCTGGAAACACCATATATTTT	CASSETGAGNTIYF	TRBD1	TRBJ1-3	few	TRBV7-8
TGTGCCAGTAGTCCGACAGGGGGTGGCGGGGAGCTGTTTTTT	CASSPTGGGGELFF	TRBD1	TRBJ2-2	NA	TRBV19
TGCGCCAGCACACTGGAGACTACTGGGGCCAACGTCCTGACTTTC	CASTLETTGANVLTF	NA	TRBJ2-6	once	TRBV10-1
TGCGCCAGCAGCAGGACTAGCGGGAGTGATACGCAGTATTTT	CASSRTSGSDTQYF	TRBD2	TRBJ2-3	NA	TRBV5-1
TGTGCCAGCAGCCCCCGGGGCCAGTCTGAAAAACTGTTTTTT	CASSPRGQSEKLFF	NA	TRBJ1-4	NA	TRBV9
TGTGCCTGGAGTGTACTAGGGGTCTACTATGGCTACACCTTC	CAWSVLGVYYGYTF	NA	TRBJ1-2	NA	TRBV30
TGTGCCAGCAGCTTAGCCCGCGGAGGCTATGGCTACACCTTC	CASSLARGGYGYTF	NA	TRBJ1-2	NA	TRBV7-2
TGTGCCAGCAGCGTCAACACCGGGGAGCTGTTTTTT	CASSVNTGELFF	NA	TRBJ2-2	NA	TRBV9
TGTGCCAGCAGCTTGGCCCAGTTCGGCTACACCTTC	CASSLAQFGYTF	NA	TRBJ1-2	NA	TRBV5-6
TGTGCCAGCAGCCGGAGAGGAGGGACCTCCTACGAGCAGTACTTC	CASSRRGGTSYEQYF	NA	TRBJ2-7	NA	TRBV4-2
TGTGCCAGCAGTTCCAGAAGACCAGGGGACACTGAAGCTTTCTTT	CASSSRRPGDTEAFF	NA	TRBJ1-1	NA	TRBV2
TGTGCCATCAGTGAGGCGGCGGGAGGCTACAATGAGCAGTTCTTC	CAISEAAGGYNEQFF	TRBD2	TRBJ2-1	few	TRBV10-3
TGTGCCAGCAGGCCTAGGGGGGGAATGGGCAATCAGCCCCAGCATTTT	CASRPRGGMGNQPQHF	NA	TRBJ1-5	NA	TRBV27
TGTGCCAGCAGCTTAGATCTAGGTGCTCAAGAGACCCAGTACTTC	CASSLDLGAQETQYF	NA	TRBJ2-5	NA	TRBV11-2
TGTGCCAGCAGTCTAACTTATAATGAGCAGTTCTTC	CASSLTYNEQFF	NA	TRBJ2-1	NA	TRBV7-9
TGTGCCAGCAGCGTAGGGGACACAGATACGCAGTATTTT	CASSVGDTDTQYF	NA	TRBJ2-3	NA	TRBV9
TGCGCCAGCAGCCCAGGGACAGGCGGGCATTCACCCCTCCACTTT	CASSPGTGGHSPLHF	TRBD1	TRBJ1-6	NA	TRBV5-1
TGTGCCTGGAGGGTTCCGCGCCGAACGACCTATGGCTACACCTTC	CAWRVPRRTTYGYTF	NA	TRBJ1-2	NA	TRBV30
TGTGCCAGCAGTTACTCGACGGTCATTCTATACAATGAGCAGTTCTTC	CASSYSTVILYNEQFF	NA	TRBJ2-1	NA	TRBV6-2/TRBV6-3
TGTGCCAGCAGAGAAGGCAGGGTTTCCTACGAGCAGTACTTC	CASREGRVSYEQYF	NA	TRBJ2-7	NA	TRBV6-1
TGTGCCAGCAGTCAGAGCGGAGACTACAATGAGCAGTTCTTC	CASSQSGDYNEQFF	NA	TRBJ2-1	few	TRBV6-5
TGTGCCACCAGTGACCCAAAACAGGGGAGCTCCTACAATGAGCAGTTCTTC	CATSDPKQGSSYNEQFF	TRBD1	TRBJ2-1	NA	TRBV24-1
TGTGCCAGTAGTATACTAGCGGGCCCCTACGAGCAGTACTTC	CASSILAGPYEQYF	TRBD2	TRBJ2-7	NA	TRBV19
TGTGCCAGCAGTATGAATGGGGGCTTTAGCTACAATGAGCAGTTCTTC	CASSMNGGFSYNEQFF	NA	TRBJ2-1	NA	TRBV5-4
TGTGCCAGCGCAAGCAGGAGCCTCTATGGCTACACCTTC	CASASRSLYGYTF	NA	TRBJ1-2	NA	TRBV27
TGCAGCGTTGTGGGGAGACCACTAGCAACTAATGAAAAACTGTTTTTT	CSVVGRPLATNEKLFF	NA	TRBJ1-4	once	TRBV29-1
TGTGCCAGCAGCGGGGAGGTCTCTGCCGGCTACGAGCAGTACTTC	CASSGEVSAGYEQYF	NA	TRBJ2-7	NA	TRBV5-6
TGTGCCAGCAGCCCGGTAATAGCCAGGTCATGGGAGACCCAGTACTTC	CASSPVIARSWETQYF	NA	TRBJ2-5	NA	TRBV5-8
TGCGCCAGCAGCTCCGGCCGACAGGGAGGTTCTATGACCTTC	CASSSGRQGGSMTF	TRBD1	TRBJ1-2	NA	TRBV4-3
TGTGCCAGCAGTTACAACTGGGCCGGGGAGCTGTTTTTT	CASSYNWAGELFF	NA	TRBJ2-2	NA	TRBV6-2/TRBV6-3
TGTGCCAGCAGTCCCCCCCCCTACAGGGGGAACACTGAAGCTTTCTTT	CASSPPPYRGNTEAFF	TRBD1	TRBJ1-1	NA	TRBV27
TGCGCCAGCAGCCAAGAAGCAGGAACCTATGGCTACACCTTC	CASSQEAGTYGYTF	NA	TRBJ1-2	NA	TRBV4-1
TGTGCCAGCAGCGTAGAATGGGGGGGCTACGTCACTGAGCAGTTCTTC	CASSVEWGGYVTEQFF	NA	TRBJ2-1	NA	TRBV9
TGTGCCAGCAGTTCGCTCAAATGGATTAGACAGGGCACTGAAGCTTTCTTT	CASSSLKWIRQGTEAFF	TRBD1	TRBJ1-1	NA	TRBV28
TGCGCCAGCAGCCTCAGGGGGCGAGAAGGCTACACCTTC	CASSLRGREGYTF	TRBD1	TRBJ1-2	NA	TRBV5-1
TGTGCCAGCAGTTTAAACGGCTATGGCTACACCTTC	CASSLNGYGYTF	NA	TRBJ1-2	NA	TRBV28
TGTGCCAGCAGCCCGCTCGGTTTTGGCGGGAGGGGTACCAATGAGCAGTTCTTC	CASSPLGFGGRGTNEQFF	TRBD2	TRBJ2-1	few	TRBV28
TGCAGCGTGATAGCGGGGACTCAACTCTCCTACGAGCAGTACTTC	CSVIAGTQLSYEQYF	TRBD2	TRBJ2-7	NA	TRBV29-1